This T cell receptor (beta chain) originates from a study of T cells in Graves' hyperthyroidism and ophthalmopathy. Points on this clonotype: Its target is not known.

Hyperthyroidism of Graves' type that showed no ophthalmopathy progression within 18 months was stable. Hyperthyroidism in the patients, aged 18 to 65, was newly diagnosed and under 2 months in duration. Study outcomes and limitations: Onset of ophthalmopathy came a median roughly 6.5 months after the model predicted it. Most thyroid clonotypes with frequency above 0.001 were detected in blood.

Unmatched junction bases numbered 6, after V lost 6 bases and J lost 7 bases. This CDR3 is built from 13 residues. Germline V gene lookup returns CDR1 SQVTM and CDR2 ANQGSEA. RNA transcripts were the template for amplifying TCR beta CDR3 regions. First-round RT-PCR targeting the TCR CDR3 was performed with the HTBI primer set. TCRdb called the multiplex PCR reads again in MiXCR, with one record for every CDR3 protein. Of about 400,000 distinct CDR3 sequences detected, roughly an eighth appear once; the ten largest clones hold 5.3%. Sequenced: blood. The chain links TRBV29-1 to TRBJ2-2; 9 bases agree with TRBD2. The clonotype was recovered from a woman under 30 with Graves' hyperthyroidism. The CDR3 nucleotides are TGCAGCGTCGGACTAGCGAGTAGCGGGGAGCTGTTTTTT. Translated: CSVGLASSGELFF.